Listed here are 5 T cell receptor beta chains from one sample, sequenced in a study of shared clonotypes between healthy human individuals. Profiled with immunoSEQ multiplex PCR; TCRdb holds only in-frame clones, not every one. This table holds about 1.1 million clones, 70% to 85% found once. Sequenced sample: memory CD4+ T cells from PBMCs. The subset denotes: CD45RA-negative fraction. These TCRs come from a man aged 18 to 35 in good health. Some clones in this sample may be carry-over from other donors' samples.

This clone was detected a few times. V gene TRBV28 combines with J gene TRBJ2-7; 9 bases agree with TRBD1. The CDR3 extends over 12 amino acids. The germline gives CDR1 MDHEN, CDR2 SYDVKM. The junction had 3 bases not matched to a gene; V was cut back by 7 bases and J by 5 bases. Here the CDR3 DNA reads TGTGCCAGCACAACAGGGGGCAACGAGCAGTACTTC. Translated: CASTTGGNEQYF.

The gene calls are TRBV5-4 and TRBJ1-1; D is uncertain. CDR3 length: 15 amino acids. V gave up 9 bases and J gave up 3 bases, with 21 bases separating them. From germline, CDR1 is SGHNT and CDR2 YYREEE (reference sequence). Written as DNA, the CDR3 is TGTGCCACCGCCAAGGAGGGAGGGTTGTACACTGAAGCTTTCTTT. It codes for CATAKEGGLYTEAFF. Looking up the rest from reference TRBV5-4 and TRBJ1-1 gives the full variable domain: ETGVTQSPTHLIKTRGQQVTLRCSSQSGHNTVSWYQQALGQGPQFIFQYYREEENGRGNFPPRFSGLQFPNYSSELNVNALELDDSALYLCATAKEGGLYTEAFFGQGTRLTVV.

The rearrangement links TRBV7-2 to TRBJ2-1; TRBD2 agrees at 14 bases. The CDR3 is 19 residues long. The germline V gene has CDR1 SGHTA and CDR2 FQGNSA. The junction had 14 bases not matched to a gene; V was cut back by 1 base and J by 9 bases. The CDR3 sequence: CASSLEPGLAGVRRGEQFF. In DNA, the CDR3 is TGTGCCAGCAGCTTAGAGCCGGGACTAGCGGGAGTTAGGCGGGGTGAGCAGTTCTTC.

V and J are TRBV4-2 and TRBJ2-5; the match to TRBD2 covers 7 bases. The V gene's germline CDR1 is LGHNA and CDR2 YNFKEQ. This CDR3 is built from 17 residues. Trimming at V came to 1 base and at J to 1 base, leaving 9 bases not matched to a gene. The CDR3 sequence is CASSQGLASGAQETQYF. DNA of the CDR3: TGTGCCAGCAGCCAAGGTCTGGCTAGCGGAGCCCAAGAGACCCAGTACTTC.

A word on this clone: At the DNA level, this CDR3 is encoded by other sequences in the same sample as well. This sequence joins TRBV20-1 and TRBJ2-5; D remains unclear. There are 11 residues in the CDR3. CDR1 is DFQATT and CDR2 is SNEGSKA in the germline V gene (reference sequence). Between the trimmed V and J ends, which lost 3 bases and 5 bases, there was a span of 7 bases. For the CDR3, the DNA is TGCAGTGCTAGGGCAGAGGAGACCCAGTACTTC. This encodes CSARAEETQYF.